These 25 T cell receptor beta chains were all obtained from the same sample, sequenced in a study of blood T cell repertoires in COVID-19. TCRdb keeps only in-frame clones here, not all; method: immunoSEQ multiplex PCR. The profile shows about 150,000 clones, 75% to 85% of them singletons. Input material: peripheral blood. The receptors stem from a woman in her forties or fifties with acute or convalescent COVID-19.

The chain carries TRBV29-1 and TRBJ2-2, with 10 bases aligning to TRBD2. The CDR3 has 15 residues. Germline-derived CDR1 and CDR2 are SQVTM and ANQGSEA. V lost 2 bases, J lost 6 bases, and 6 bases stayed unmatched. In DNA form, the CDR3 reads TGCAGCGTTGAAACACTAGCGGGGCCCGCCGGGGAGCTGTTTTTT. Protein: CSVETLAGPAGELFF.

CDR3 nucleotide sequence: TGTGCCAGCAGAACGAACCCGTGGGGCGGCTCCAATGAAAAACTGTTTTTT. Its translation: CASRTNPWGGSNEKLFF. The chain uses TRBV7-2 and TRBJ1-4; D perhaps matches TRBD1 (5 bases). V dropped 6 bases and J dropped 5 bases, with 22 bases sitting between them. Germline assignment: CDR1 SGHTA and CDR2 FQGNSA. This CDR3 is built from 17 residues.

The chain uses TRBV5-1 and TRBJ2-1; the match to TRBD1 covers 9 bases. V shed 4 bases, J shed 5 bases, and the junction held 10 bases outside the gene matches. CDR1 and CDR2 (germline): SGHRS, YFSETQ. The CDR3 length is 16 residues. The CDR3 is CASSNSRDRVDNEQFF. CDR3 in DNA: TGCGCCAGCAGCAATTCGCGGGACAGGGTTGACAATGAGCAGTTCTTC.

The gene calls are TRBV10-3 and TRBJ2-1, with D hard to call. Trimming cost V 3 bases and J 3 bases, with 9 bases left between them. CDR3 length: 14 residues. Germline V gene sequence: CDR1 ENHRY, CDR2 SYGVKD. The CDR3 coding sequence is TGTGCCATCAGTGACGAGAAGATCTACAATGAGCAGTTCTTC. Translating it yields CAISDEKIYNEQFF.

This chain uses TRBV9 with TRBJ1-3; 10 positions agree with TRBD1. V lost 3 bases, J lost 3 bases, and 6 bases stayed unmatched. The germline CDR1 and CDR2 sequences are SGDLS and YYNGEE. The CDR3 spans 16 residues. The CDR3 DNA is TGTGCCAGCAGCGGCTCGGGACAGGGGTTTGGAAACACCATATATTTT. Translated, it gives CASSGSGQGFGNTIYF. Combining the CDR3 with reference TRBV9 and TRBJ1-3 gives the whole variable domain DSGVTQTPKHLITATGQRVTLRCSPRSGDLSVYWYQQSLDQGLQFLIQYYNGEERAKGNILERFSAQQFPDLHSELNLSSLELGDSALYFCASSGSGQGFGNTIYFGEGSWLTVV.

This clone was detected a few times. The V call is TRBV3-1 (or the pseudogene TRBV3-2), the J call TRBJ2-1, with TRBD2 matching over 7 bases. The CDR3 length is 15 residues. The J segment lost 5 bases and the V segment lost 0 bases, leaving 4 bases of the junction unmatched. CDR1 LGHDT and CDR2 YNNKEL come from the germline V gene (reference sequence). This chain's CDR3 is CASSQDGSGNNEQFF. DNA for the CDR3: TGTGCCAGCAGCCAAGATGGGAGCGGGAACAATGAGCAGTTCTTC.

This chain joins TRBV29-1 and TRBJ2-5; a weak D match, TRBD2 (6 bases). The CDR3 sequence is 13 residues long. Germline CDR1 and CDR2: SQVTM and ANQGSEA. The germline V and J ends were trimmed by 6 bases and 2 bases, with 13 bases remaining between them. The CDR3 nucleotides are TGCAGCGTCGCCGGGGACTTACAAGAGACCCAGTACTTC. Residues: CSVAGDLQETQYF.

V usage is TRBV11-2 and J usage is TRBJ1-1, with D possibly TRBD1 on 6 matching bases. This CDR3 is built from 13 residues. Germline assignment: CDR1 SGHAT and CDR2 FQNNGV. V gave up 2 bases and J gave up 4 bases, with 8 bases separating them. The CDR3 DNA reads as TGTGCCAGCAGCTTACAGGGGACCACTGAAGCTTTCTTT. It encodes CASSLQGTTEAFF.

The chain uses TRBV7-8 and TRBJ2-7, with 11 bases fitting TRBD1. CDR3 length: 15 amino acids. Germline lookup yields CDR1 SGHVS and CDR2 FQNEAQ. V was pared by 3 bases and J by 5 bases, with 6 bases of the junction left unmatched. As DNA, the CDR3 is TGTGCCAGCAGCTTTAGCGGGGACAGGGGGAACGAGCAGTACTTC. Protein product: CASSFSGDRGNEQYF.

This sequence joins TRBV7-9 and TRBJ1-2; D is possibly TRBD1 (6 bases). The CDR3 contains 14 residues. Germline loops: CDR1 SEHNR, CDR2 FQNEAQ (reference sequence). V lost 1 base to trimming and J lost 8 bases, with 14 bases between them. The CDR3 nucleotides read TGTGCCAGCAGCTTAGTGGGGGCATGGGAAGGCTACACCTTC. Its translation: CASSLVGAWEGYTF.

This chain joins TRBV19 and TRBJ1-5, with D possibly TRBD1 on 5 matching bases. From germline, CDR1 is LNHDA and CDR2 SQIVND (reference sequence). The CDR3 sequence is 13 residues long. V was trimmed by 5 bases and J by 7 bases, leaving 12 bases between them. CDR3 in DNA: TGTGCCAGTAGTGCAGGGATGGGACAGCCCCAGCATTTT. It codes for CASSAGMGQPQHF. Using reference TRBV19 and TRBJ1-5 for the parts outside the CDR3, the full variable domain is DGGITQSPKYLFRKEGQNVTLSCEQNLNHDAMYWYRQDPGQGLRLIYYSQIVNDFQKGDIAEGYSVSREKKESFPLTVTSAQKNPTAFYLCASSAGMGQPQHFGDGTRLSIL.

The CDR3 reads CASRLEWNEQFF. CDR3 coding DNA: TGTGCCAGCAGGTTAGAGTGGAATGAGCAGTTCTTC. The chain is built from TRBV6-5 and TRBJ2-1; no clear D gene. This CDR3 is built from 12 residues. CDR1 and CDR2 from the germline V gene are MNHEY and SVGAGI. V shed 6 bases and J shed 7 bases, with 10 bases lying between them.

The rearrangement joins TRBV24-1 to TRBJ1-1; a possible D gene is TRBD1 (5 bases). This CDR3 comprises 16 residues. Germline V gene lookup returns CDR1 KGHDR and CDR2 SFDVKD. V shed 5 bases and J shed 3 bases, with 18 bases lying between them. The DNA for the CDR3 is TGTGCCACCAGTGCTCTCCGGGGGAGTGTTGACACTGAAGCTTTCTTT. Its translation is CATSALRGSVDTEAFF.

This chain connects TRBV3-1 (or the pseudogene TRBV3-2) to TRBJ2-6; 7 bases align to TRBD1. From germline, CDR1 is LGHDT and CDR2 YNNKEL (reference sequence). There are 16 residues in the CDR3. J gave up 0 bases and V 4 bases, and 3 bases lay outside the gene matches. The CDR3 loop is CASSRNRGSGANVLTF. The CDR3 coding sequence is TGTGCCAGCAGCCGAAACAGGGGCTCTGGGGCCAACGTCCTGACTTTC.

J is TRBJ1-2 and V is TRBV18, with a tentative D call TRBD1 (5 bases). CDR1 is KGHSH and CDR2 is LQKENI in the germline V gene. The germline V and J ends were trimmed by 2 bases and 5 bases, with 21 bases remaining between them. The CDR3 length is 17 residues. CDR3 residues: CASSPTTGDEPAYGYTF. CDR3 DNA sequence: TGTGCCAGCTCACCAACCACAGGTGACGAGCCGGCTTATGGCTACACCTTC. The whole variable domain, remainder taken from reference TRBV18 and TRBJ1-2, is NAGVMQNPRHLVRRRGQEARLRCSPMKGHSHVYWYRQLPEEGLKFMVYLQKENIIDESGMPKERFSAEFPKEGPSILRIQQVVRGDSAAYFCASSPTTGDEPAYGYTFGSGTRLTVV.

This clone was recorded once. This chain joins TRBV7-9 and TRBJ2-2; no clear D gene. V was cut by 8 bases and J by 0 bases, with 7 bases left in between. Germline CDR1 is SEHNR and CDR2 is FQNEAQ (reference sequence). There are 13 residues in the CDR3. The CDR3 spells CASQSPNTGELFF. DNA of the CDR3: TGTGCCAGCCAAAGCCCGAACACCGGGGAGCTGTTTTTT.

V is TRBV18 and J is TRBJ2-2, with TRBD2 identical over 12 bases. The CDR3 has 20 residues. V dropped 1 base and J dropped 0; count of bases not matched to a gene: 9. Germline loops: CDR1 KGHSH, CDR2 LQKENI. DNA of the CDR3: TGTGCCAGCTCACCACGTTCGACTAGCGGGGGAGCACCGAACACCGGGGAGCTGTTTTTT. This encodes CASSPRSTSGGAPNTGELFF.

In its sample, this clone was seen a few times. In DNA, the CDR3 is TGTGCCAGCAGGGACCCTTCGGGGGGGGCCCTATATGGCTACACCTTC. This gives the protein CASRDPSGGALYGYTF. The V gene is TRBV5-4, the J gene TRBJ1-2; TRBD1 might be the D (6 bases). This CDR3 has 16 amino acids. Germline CDR1 is SGHNT and CDR2 is YYREEE (reference sequence). Trimming left V 5 bases short and J 5 bases short, with 22 bases between.

The chain combines TRBV5-1 with TRBJ1-1, with unresolved D. V was trimmed by 3 bases and J by 0 bases, leaving 9 bases between them. The CDR3 has 14 amino acids. Per the germline V gene, CDR1 is SGHRS and CDR2 is YFSETQ. The CDR3 DNA sequence: TGCGCCAGCAGCTCCCTCGGTGTGAACACTGAAGCTTTCTTT. It specifies CASSSLGVNTEAFF. Full variable domain (remainder filled in from reference TRBV5-1 and TRBJ1-1): KAGVTQTPRYLIKTRGQQVTLSCSPISGHRSVSWYQQTPGQGLQFLFEYFSETQRNKGNFPGRFSGRQFSNSRSEMNVSTLELGDSALYLCASSSLGVNTEAFFGQGTRLTVV.

The CDR3 coding sequence is TGTGCCAGTGCTCTAGGCGGCTATAATTCACCCCTCCACTTT. Translated, it gives CASALGGYNSPLHF. This chain connects TRBV19 to TRBJ1-6; unclear D gene. Per the germline V gene, CDR1 is LNHDA and CDR2 is SQIVND (reference sequence). With 8 bases removed from V and 3 bases from J, the gap between germline ends came to 11 bases. The CDR3 sequence is 14 residues long.

The DNA for the CDR3 is TGTGCCAGCAGTGACTGGGGCAGGGCCCATGGCTACACCTTC. It encodes CASSDWGRAHGYTF. This rearrangement joins TRBV25-1 to TRBJ1-2; D is possibly TRBD1 (5 bases). CDR3 length: 14 residues. Trimming cost V 3 bases and J 6 bases, with 14 bases left between them. Germline V lookup: CDR1 MGHDK, CDR2 SYGVNS.

V gene TRBV6-6 combines with J gene TRBJ2-7; 8 positions agree with TRBD2. Germline V gene sequence: CDR1 MNHNY, CDR2 SVGAGI (reference sequence). The CDR3 loop spans 14 amino acids. V lost 6 bases and J lost 2; bases outside the gene matches: 6. CDR3 nucleotides: TGTGCCAGCAGGTCCGGGGGGGGAACCTACGAGCAGTACTTC. Its translation: CASRSGGGTYEQYF.

This clone was counted between two and nine times. V is TRBV19 and J is TRBJ1-2; TRBD1 matches 10 bases. Germline V gene lookup returns CDR1 LNHDA and CDR2 SQIVND (reference sequence). The V and J ends lost 5 bases and 5 bases, in that order; junction bases with no gene match: 8. The CDR3 spans 15 residues. CDR3 DNA sequence: TGTGCCAGTAGTTCCGGGACAGGGGCGCCGTATGGCTACACCTTC. This translates into CASSSGTGAPYGYTF.

The chain employs TRBV7-2 and TRBJ2-6; TRBD1 is a possible D gene (5 bases). Germline V lookup: CDR1 SGHTA, CDR2 FQGNSA. This CDR3 contains 15 residues. V was cut by 7 bases and J by 0 bases, with 10 bases left in between. This chain's CDR3 is CASTGIFSGANVLTF. CDR3 DNA sequence: TGTGCCAGCACAGGGATCTTCTCTGGGGCCAACGTCCTGACTTTC.

The rearrangement links TRBV7-8 to TRBJ1-1, with D tentatively TRBD1 (5 bases). The V end lost 5 bases, the J end lost 4 bases, and 14 bases lay between the germline ends. The CDR3 contains 14 residues. Looked up from germline, CDR1 is SGHVS and CDR2 is FQNEAQ. Written as DNA, the CDR3 is TGTGCCAGCAGCCCCCAGGGCCCGGGCACTGAAGCTTTCTTT. As protein: CASSPQGPGTEAFF. Full variable domain (outside the CDR3, taken from reference TRBV7-8 and TRBJ1-1): GAGVSQSPRYKVAKRGQDVALRCDPISGHVSLFWYQQALGQGPEFLTYFQNEAQLDKSGLPSDRFFAERPEGSVSTLKIQRTQQEDSAVYLCASSPQGPGTEAFFGQGTRLTVV.